These 26 T cell receptor beta chains originate from one sample sequenced in a study of blood T cell repertoires in COVID-19. TCRdb keeps only in-frame clones here, not all; method: immunoSEQ multiplex PCR. The table shows roughly 150,000 clones, with roughly 80% occurring only once. The sample comprised peripheral blood. These receptors were taken from a man in his 70s with active or convalescent COVID-19.

The chain combines TRBV4-2 with TRBJ2-3, with 10 bases aligning to TRBD2. Trimming took 2 bases from V and 6 from J; bases not matched to a gene: 5. This CDR3 is 15 amino acids long. Germline V lookup: CDR1 LGHNA, CDR2 YNFKEQ. The DNA of the CDR3 is TGTGCCAGCAGCCAACCTAGCGGGAGTGGGGATACGCAGTATTTT. It encodes CASSQPSGSGDTQYF.

This sequence joins TRBV11-2 and TRBJ2-5; 10 nucleotides match TRBD2. V dropped 5 bases and J dropped 7; count of bases not matched to a gene: 7. The CDR3 contains 14 residues. In germline, CDR1 is SGHAT, CDR2 FQNNGV. CDR3 nucleotides: TGTGCCAGCAGCCCCGGGACTAGCGACGGGACCCAGTACTTC. It yields the protein CASSPGTSDGTQYF.

A single count supports this clone. The chain links TRBV6-4 to TRBJ2-3; a possible D gene is TRBD1 (5 bases). The CDR3 is 14 residues long. The germline gives CDR1 MRHNA, CDR2 SNTAGT. Trimming removed 2 bases at V and 0 bases at J, with 6 bases between. CDR3 in DNA: TGTGCCAGCAGTGACCAGGGTAGCACAGATACGCAGTATTTT. Translated, it gives CASSDQGSTDTQYF.

The chain uses TRBV14 and TRBJ2-7; 7 bases map to TRBD1. The CDR3 is 14 residues long. The germline gives CDR1 SGHDN, CDR2 FVKESK. J was trimmed by 6 bases and V by 1 base; bases with no gene match: 6. The DNA of the CDR3 is TGTGCCAGCAGCCAAGCACAGGGGAATTTCGAGCAGTACTTC. Protein sequence: CASSQAQGNFEQYF. Combining the CDR3 with reference TRBV14 and TRBJ2-7 gives the whole variable domain EAGVTQFPSHSVIEKGQTVTLRCDPISGHDNLYWYRRVMGKEIKFLLHFVKESKQDESGMPNNRFLAERTGGTYSTLKVQPAELEDSGVYFCASSQAQGNFEQYFGPGTRLTVT.

This clone was observed a single time. This rearrangement joins TRBV6-5 to TRBJ1-1; TRBD1 matches 8 bases. In germline, CDR1 is MNHEY, CDR2 SVGAGI. Germline trimming cut 6 bases from V and 5 bases from J; bases unmatched to any gene: 5. The CDR3 covers 13 residues. The CDR3 nucleotides are TGTGCCAGCAGCCGACAGGGGTGGACTGAAGCTTTCTTT. As protein: CASSRQGWTEAFF.

V and J are TRBV11-2 and TRBJ2-5; 10 positions agree with TRBD1. Germline assignment: CDR1 SGHAT and CDR2 FQNNGV. Trimming removed 3 bases from V and 3 bases from J; junction bases left unmatched: 4. CDR3 length equals 15 residues. CDR3 sequence: CASSLGQGSKETQYF. The CDR3 nucleotides read TGTGCCAGCAGCTTGGGACAGGGGTCGAAAGAGACCCAGTACTTC.

The chain couples TRBV28 to TRBJ2-5, with TRBD2 as a possible D gene (5 bases). Germline V gene sequence: CDR1 MDHEN, CDR2 SYDVKM. V was cut by 3 bases and J by 5 bases, with 13 bases left in between. The CDR3 sequence is 14 residues long. CDR3 region: CASSFPGTGETQYF. The CDR3, as DNA: TGTGCCAGCAGTTTCCCGGGCACGGGGGAGACCCAGTACTTC. The full variable domain, in which reference TRBV28 and TRBJ2-5 provide the parts outside the CDR3, is DVKVTQSSRYLVKRTGEKVFLECVQDMDHENMFWYRQDPGLGLRLIYFSYDVKMKEKGDIPEGYSVSREKKERFSLILESASTNQTSMYLCASSFPGTGETQYFGPGTRLLVL.

This clone was found a few times. The chain is built from TRBV24-1 and TRBJ2-1, with D tentatively TRBD2 (5 bases). CDR1 is KGHDR and CDR2 is SFDVKD in the germline V gene. The CDR3 is 12 residues long. V lost 4 bases and J 9 bases, leaving 9 bases between the germline ends. The CDR3 nucleotides are TGTGCCACCAGTGAGCAGACTACTGAGCAGTTCTTC. Its translation: CATSEQTTEQFF.

The gene calls are TRBV9 and TRBJ2-7; 8 bases line up with TRBD2. The J segment lost 4 bases and the V segment lost 4 bases, leaving 10 bases of the junction unmatched. This CDR3 contains 15 residues. Germline CDR1 and CDR2: SGDLS and YYNGEE. The CDR3 coding sequence is TGTGCCAGCAGCTACACAGCGGGGGCCGGTTACGAGCAGTACTTC. Protein: CASSYTAGAGYEQYF. Complete variable domain (other parts from reference TRBV9 and TRBJ2-7): DSGVTQTPKHLITATGQRVTLRCSPRSGDLSVYWYQQSLDQGLQFLIQYYNGEERAKGNILERFSAQQFPDLHSELNLSSLELGDSALYFCASSYTAGAGYEQYFGPGTRLTVT.

This clone was found many times. V is TRBV6-2 or TRBV6-3 and J is TRBJ1-2; a weak D match, TRBD1 (5 bases). Germline assignment: CDR1 MNHEY and CDR2 SVGEGT. Trimming pared 4 bases from V and 7 bases from J, leaving 16 bases between. The CDR3 sequence is 14 residues long. The CDR3 is CASSWGDWERGYTF. CDR3 coding DNA: TGTGCCAGCAGTTGGGGGGATTGGGAACGTGGCTACACCTTC.

V usage is TRBV28 and J usage is TRBJ2-2, with 10 bases lining up with TRBD2. Germline trimming cut 6 bases from V and 4 bases from J; bases unmatched to any gene: 2. This CDR3 is built from 14 residues. Germline V gene data show CDR1 as MDHEN and CDR2 as SYDVKM. Here the CDR3 DNA reads TGTGCCAGCAGAGCGGGAGGGGTCACCGGGGAGCTGTTTTTT. It codes for CASRAGGVTGELFF.

The chain carries TRBV5-1 and TRBJ1-1; no reliable D call. The CDR3 has 13 residues. Looked up from germline, CDR1 is SGHRS and CDR2 is YFSETQ. The V gene lost 4 bases and the J gene lost 7 bases, with 14 bases spanning the gap. This CDR3 is CASSTSGRGEAFF. CDR3 bases: TGCGCCAGCAGCACCTCCGGTCGGGGTGAAGCTTTCTTT.

This chain links TRBV29-1 with TRBJ2-7, with TRBD1 matching over 8 bases. Germline assignment: CDR1 SQVTM and CDR2 ANQGSEA. The CDR3 is made up of 11 amino acids. The CDR3 region has the DNA TGCAGTGGACAGGGTGGGGGCGAGCAGTACTTC. It codes for CSGQGGGEQYF.

This chain connects TRBV5-1 to TRBJ1-1, with unresolved D. Germline CDR1 reads SGHRS; CDR2 reads YFSETQ. The CDR3 has 15 amino acids. The germline V and J ends were trimmed by 2 bases and 3 bases, with 14 bases remaining between them. The CDR3 region is CASSFQSPQDTEAFF. The CDR3 DNA follows: TGCGCCAGCAGCTTCCAGTCCCCCCAGGACACTGAAGCTTTCTTT.

The chain is built from TRBV19 and TRBJ2-3, with 10 bases fitting TRBD2. Germline CDR1 and CDR2: LNHDA and SQIVND (reference sequence). J lost 0 bases, V lost 4 bases, and 13 bases had no gene match. The CDR3 extends over 19 amino acids. CDR3 sequence reads: CASSTPRGLAGVSTDTQYF. The CDR3 DNA is TGTGCCAGTAGTACTCCCCGGGGCCTAGCGGGAGTTAGCACAGATACGCAGTATTTT.

V and J are TRBV18 and TRBJ2-7, with D perhaps matching TRBD1 (5 bases). The germline CDR1 and CDR2 sequences are KGHSH and LQKENI. Trimming stripped 4 bases from V and 2 bases from J, with 15 bases between. The CDR3 length is 15 residues. Here the CDR3 reads CASSLSRQTPYEQYF. The CDR3 DNA follows: TGTGCCAGCTCACTTTCCCGACAGACTCCCTACGAGCAGTACTTC.

The chain has TRBV11-2 and TRBJ2-4; D remains ambiguous. Germline V gene lookup returns CDR1 SGHAT and CDR2 FQNNGV. Trimming removed 4 bases from V and 6 bases from J, with 7 bases in between. The CDR3 totals 12 residues. Here the CDR3 DNA reads TGTGCCAGCAGCTCACAGAGAAACATTCAGTACTTC. Protein product: CASSSQRNIQYF.

The V and J genes are TRBV30 and TRBJ2-3; D is unclear. The CDR3 consists of 13 residues. The V end was cut by 2 bases, the J end by 4 bases, with 10 bases between. Germline CDR1 and CDR2: GTSNPN and SVGIG (reference sequence). The CDR3 loop is CAWSTGGPDTQYF. CDR3 coding DNA: TGTGCCTGGAGTACCGGCGGCCCAGATACGCAGTATTTT.

The V and J genes are TRBV7-3 and TRBJ2-2; no clear D. The CDR3 is 14 amino acids. V was clipped by 1 base and J by 1 base, with 4 bases between them. Looked up from germline, CDR1 is SGHTA and CDR2 is FQGTGA. CDR3 DNA sequence: TGTGCCAGCAGCTTAAGGCTGAACACCGGGGAGCTGTTTTTT. This sequence encodes CASSLRLNTGELFF.

The V gene is TRBV28, the J gene TRBJ2-1, with 9 bases identical to TRBD2. CDR3 length: 15 residues. Trimming took 6 bases from V and 8 from J; bases not matched to a gene: 11. Germline V gene data show CDR1 as MDHEN and CDR2 as SYDVKM. The DNA of the CDR3 is TGTGCCAGCAGCCTGTGGCTAGCGGGAAGAGATGAGCAGTTCTTC. Translation gives CASSLWLAGRDEQFF.

The rearrangement uses TRBV19 and TRBJ1-5; D gene unclear. Germline assignment: CDR1 LNHDA and CDR2 SQIVND (reference sequence). The CDR3 sequence is 16 residues long. The V end lost 8 bases, the J end lost 2 bases, and 19 bases lay between the germline ends. The CDR3: CASRPGEGRGNQPQHF. The CDR3 DNA sequence: TGTGCCAGTCGACCCGGCGAGGGCCGCGGCAATCAGCCCCAGCATTTT.

The CDR3 bases are TGTGCCAGCTCATCACAGGGGGTTGCCTCCGGCGAGCAGTACTTC. It specifies CASSSQGVASGEQYF. The chain has TRBV18 and TRBJ2-7; 8 bases match TRBD1. Unmatched junction bases numbered 12, after V lost 5 bases and J lost 6 bases. The germline CDR1 and CDR2 sequences are KGHSH and LQKENI. This CDR3 spans 15 amino acids.

This clone occurred a few times. The rearrangement uses TRBV5-4 and TRBJ2-1, with a possible D match to TRBD1 (5 bases). Germline CDR1 is SGHNT and CDR2 is YYREEE (reference sequence). Trimming shortened V by 2 bases and J by 3 bases, and 9 bases separated the two germline ends. The CDR3 has 14 residues. In DNA form, the CDR3 reads TGTGCCAGCAGCTTAGGGGTGTTCTACAATGAGCAGTTCTTC. It yields the protein CASSLGVFYNEQFF.

The chain couples TRBV7-9 to TRBJ2-5; D is perhaps TRBD1 (6 bases). V lost 1 base and J lost 4, with 16 bases in between. The CDR3 sequence is 16 residues long. Germline CDR1 SEHNR, CDR2 FQNEAQ (reference sequence). CDR3 DNA: TGTGCCAGCAGCTTAGTCCCAACAGGGATGGGAGAGACCCAGTACTTC. This encodes CASSLVPTGMGETQYF.

This clone was picked up a small number of times. The gene calls are TRBV10-2 and TRBJ1-6, with D perhaps TRBD1 (5 bases). This CDR3 has 14 residues. From germline, CDR1 is WSHSY and CDR2 SAAADI. V lost 1 base and J lost 9, with 10 bases in between. For the CDR3, the DNA is TGCGCCAGCAGTGAGTGGACACCAGCTTCACCCCTCCACTTT. It encodes CASSEWTPASPLHF.

The DNA of the CDR3 is TGTGCCAGCAGACTCACCGGGACAGCCTATGGCTACACCTTC. It is translated as CASRLTGTAYGYTF. The gene calls are TRBV2 and TRBJ1-2; TRBD1 matches at 7 bases. The germline V gene has CDR1 SNHLY and CDR2 FYNNEI. V gave up 6 bases and J gave up 4 bases; unmatched junction bases: 8. The CDR3 has 14 amino acids.